This TCR beta chain emerged from a study of low-dose radiotherapy and immunotherapy resistance in tumors. About the research overall: Individuals in Cohort 2 had 1 Gy per fraction every two weeks, adding up to 13 Gy over 26 weeks.

V lost 5 bases, J lost 6 bases, and 16 bases lay in between. In germline, CDR1 is MNHEY, CDR2 SVGEGT. The CDR3 loop spans 14 amino acids. Sample time point: after trial treatment. Treatment here: LDRT plus nivolumab, ipilimumab, low-dose cyclophosphamide and aspirin (RACIN trial). Patients deemed eligible presented with advanced solid tumors lacking tumor-infiltrating lymphocytes. TCRs underwent around 18 PCR cycles of amplification with a constant-region primer and V-primer adapter. TCRdb ran MiXCR on the reads and lists one entry per CDR3 protein. The repertoire holds about 52,000 distinct CDR3 sequences, with around 34% as singletons.

The sequence was collected from a male donor with rectosigmoid adenocarcinoma. The gene calls are TRBV6-2 or TRBV6-3 and TRBJ2-5, with D possibly TRBD2 on 7 matching bases. The source material was PBMCs, sampled after low-dose radiotherapy plus immunotherapy. For the CDR3, the DNA is TGTGCCAGCAGTGGAACAGGGAGGGCCAAGACCCAGTACTTC. It yields the protein CASSGTGRAKTQYF.